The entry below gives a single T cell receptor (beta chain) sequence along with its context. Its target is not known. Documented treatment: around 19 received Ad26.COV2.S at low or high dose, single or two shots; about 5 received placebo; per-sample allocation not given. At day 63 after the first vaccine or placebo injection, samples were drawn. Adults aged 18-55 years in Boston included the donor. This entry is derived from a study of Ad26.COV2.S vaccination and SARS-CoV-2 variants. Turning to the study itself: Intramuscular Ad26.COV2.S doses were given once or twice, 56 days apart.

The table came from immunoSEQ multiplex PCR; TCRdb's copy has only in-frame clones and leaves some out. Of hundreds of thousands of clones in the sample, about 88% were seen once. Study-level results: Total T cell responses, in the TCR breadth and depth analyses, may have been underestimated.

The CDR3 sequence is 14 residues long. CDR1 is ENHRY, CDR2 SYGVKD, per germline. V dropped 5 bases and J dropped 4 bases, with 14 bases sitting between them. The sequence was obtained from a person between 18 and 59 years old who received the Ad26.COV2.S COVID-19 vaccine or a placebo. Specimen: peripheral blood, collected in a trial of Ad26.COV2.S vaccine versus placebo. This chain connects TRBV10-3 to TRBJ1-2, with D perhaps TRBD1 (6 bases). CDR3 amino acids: CAISKEGGFYGYTF. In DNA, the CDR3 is TGTGCCATCAGTAAAGAGGGGGGATTCTATGGCTACACCTTC.